The clone carrying this TCR beta chain showed up many times. The sample holds other DNA sequences that translate to the same CDR3. This CDR3 comprises 14 residues. The germline V and J ends were trimmed by 0 bases and 3 bases, with 10 bases remaining between them. The V gene's germline CDR1 is SGDLS and CDR2 YYNGEE. The data are from a study of blood T cell repertoires in COVID-19. On the study more broadly: Samples taken during acute and convalescent COVID-19 were collected in the United States, Italy and Spain. PBMCs, B-cell-depleted T cells, or T cells provided the cDNA or gDNA that made up the material.

In the authors' methods: By means of reference gene primer amplification, nucleated cell counts were estimated. TCRdb's table, derived via immunoSEQ multiplex PCR, lists solely in-frame clones and lacks some. That table gives V, J and clone size, and the DNA gave D and trimming. The sample has 59,000 or so clones, more than 60% seen once; the top ten hold around 20%. The sequencing sample was made of peripheral blood. The source is a woman in her 50s with active or convalescent COVID-19. The chain recombines TRBV9 with TRBJ2-7; D is possibly TRBD1 (5 bases). CDR3 coding DNA: TGTGCCAGCAGCGTAGAAGGGGAAAGCTACGAGCAGTACTTC. This translates into CASSVEGESYEQYF.